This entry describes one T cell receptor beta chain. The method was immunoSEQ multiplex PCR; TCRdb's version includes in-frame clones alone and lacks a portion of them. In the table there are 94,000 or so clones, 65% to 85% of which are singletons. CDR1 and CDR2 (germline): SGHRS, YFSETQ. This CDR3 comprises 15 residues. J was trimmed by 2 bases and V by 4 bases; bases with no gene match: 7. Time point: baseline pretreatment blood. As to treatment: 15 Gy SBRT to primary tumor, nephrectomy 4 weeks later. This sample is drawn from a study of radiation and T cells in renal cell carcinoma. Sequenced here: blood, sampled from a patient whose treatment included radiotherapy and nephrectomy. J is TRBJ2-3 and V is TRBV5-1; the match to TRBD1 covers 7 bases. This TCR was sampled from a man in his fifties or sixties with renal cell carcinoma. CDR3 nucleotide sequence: TGCGCCAGCAGCCTCAGACAGGGAGACACAGATACGCAGTATTTT. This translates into CASSLRQGDTDTQYF.